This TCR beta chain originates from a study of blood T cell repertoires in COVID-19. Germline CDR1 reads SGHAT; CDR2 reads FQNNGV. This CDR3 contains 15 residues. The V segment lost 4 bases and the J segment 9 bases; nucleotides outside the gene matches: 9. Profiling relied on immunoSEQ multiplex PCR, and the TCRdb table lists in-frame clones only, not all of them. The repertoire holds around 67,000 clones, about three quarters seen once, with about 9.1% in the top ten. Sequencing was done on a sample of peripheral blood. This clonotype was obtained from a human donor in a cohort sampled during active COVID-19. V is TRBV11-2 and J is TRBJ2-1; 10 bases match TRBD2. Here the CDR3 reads CASSSRGASGSEQFF. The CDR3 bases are TGTGCCAGCAGCTCTCGTGGGGCTAGCGGGAGTGAGCAGTTCTTC.